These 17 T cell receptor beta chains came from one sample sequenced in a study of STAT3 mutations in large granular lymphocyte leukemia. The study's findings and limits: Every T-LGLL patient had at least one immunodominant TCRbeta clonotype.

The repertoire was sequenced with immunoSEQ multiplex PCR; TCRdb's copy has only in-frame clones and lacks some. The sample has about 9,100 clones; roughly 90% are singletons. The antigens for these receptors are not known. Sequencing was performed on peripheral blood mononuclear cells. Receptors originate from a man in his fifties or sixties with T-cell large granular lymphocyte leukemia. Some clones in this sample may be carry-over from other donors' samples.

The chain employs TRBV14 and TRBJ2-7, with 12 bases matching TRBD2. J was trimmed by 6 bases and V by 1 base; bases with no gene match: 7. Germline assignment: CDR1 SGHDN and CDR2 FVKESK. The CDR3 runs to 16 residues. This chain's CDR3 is CASSQGATSGRREQYF. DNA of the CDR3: TGTGCCAGCAGCCAAGGGGCGACTAGCGGGAGACGCGAGCAGTACTTC.

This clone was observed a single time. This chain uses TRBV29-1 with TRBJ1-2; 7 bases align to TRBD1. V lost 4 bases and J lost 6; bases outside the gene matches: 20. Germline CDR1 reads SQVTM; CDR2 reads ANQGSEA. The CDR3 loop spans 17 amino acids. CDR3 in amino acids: CSVVRGTVGSRGDGYTF. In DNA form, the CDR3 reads TGCAGCGTTGTAAGGGGGACAGTCGGAAGCCGCGGGGATGGCTACACCTTC.

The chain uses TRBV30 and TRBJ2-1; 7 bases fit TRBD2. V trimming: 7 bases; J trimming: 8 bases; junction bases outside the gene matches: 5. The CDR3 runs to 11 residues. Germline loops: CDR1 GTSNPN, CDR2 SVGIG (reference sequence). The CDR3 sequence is CAFGRGDEQFF. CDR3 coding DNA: TGTGCCTTCGGACGGGGGGATGAGCAGTTCTTC.

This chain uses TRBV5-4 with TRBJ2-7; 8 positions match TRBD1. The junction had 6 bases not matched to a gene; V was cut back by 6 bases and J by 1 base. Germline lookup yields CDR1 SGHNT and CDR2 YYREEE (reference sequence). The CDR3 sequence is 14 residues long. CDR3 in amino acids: CASTKDRGSYEQYF. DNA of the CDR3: TGTGCCAGCACTAAAGACAGGGGTTCCTACGAGCAGTACTTC.

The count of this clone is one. The CDR3, as DNA: TGTGCCAGCTCACCAAACTCTGGGGCCAACGTCCTGACTTTC. Protein sequence: CASSPNSGANVLTF. The chain carries TRBV18 and TRBJ2-6; D unclear. V was cut by 2 bases and J by 0 bases, with 2 bases left in between. CDR1 KGHSH and CDR2 LQKENI come from the germline V gene. This CDR3 has 14 amino acids.

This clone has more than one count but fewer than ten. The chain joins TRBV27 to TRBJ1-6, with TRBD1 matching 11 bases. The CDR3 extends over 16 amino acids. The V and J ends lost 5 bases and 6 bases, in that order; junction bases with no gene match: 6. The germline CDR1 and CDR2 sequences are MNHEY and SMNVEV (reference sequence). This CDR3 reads CASSQDRGRSNSPLHF. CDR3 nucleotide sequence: TGTGCCAGCAGTCAGGACAGGGGGCGTTCTAATTCACCCCTCCACTTT.

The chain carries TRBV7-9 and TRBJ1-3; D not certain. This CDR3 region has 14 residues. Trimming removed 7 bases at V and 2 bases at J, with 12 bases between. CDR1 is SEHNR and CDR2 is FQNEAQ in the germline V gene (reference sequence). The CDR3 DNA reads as TGTGCCAGCATACCGTACAGTACTGGAAACACCATATATTTT. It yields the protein CASIPYSTGNTIYF.

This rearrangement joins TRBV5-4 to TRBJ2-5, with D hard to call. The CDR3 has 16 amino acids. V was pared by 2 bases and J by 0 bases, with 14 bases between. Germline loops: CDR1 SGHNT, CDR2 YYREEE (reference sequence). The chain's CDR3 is CASSFRTGPYQETQYF. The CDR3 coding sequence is TGTGCCAGCAGCTTTCGGACGGGCCCGTACCAAGAGACCCAGTACTTC.

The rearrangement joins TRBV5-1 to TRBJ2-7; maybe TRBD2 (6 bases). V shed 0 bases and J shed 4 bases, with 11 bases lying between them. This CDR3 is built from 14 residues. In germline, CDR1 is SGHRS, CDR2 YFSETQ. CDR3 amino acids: CASSLDGSGYEQYF. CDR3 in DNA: TGCGCCAGCAGCTTGGACGGGAGCGGGTACGAGCAGTACTTC.

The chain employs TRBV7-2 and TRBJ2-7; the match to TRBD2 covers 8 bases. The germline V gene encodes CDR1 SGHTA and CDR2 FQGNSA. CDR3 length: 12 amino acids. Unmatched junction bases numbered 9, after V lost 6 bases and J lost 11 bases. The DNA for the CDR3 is TGTGCCAGCAGAGCGACTAGCGCCCGTGAGTACTTC. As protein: CASRATSAREYF.

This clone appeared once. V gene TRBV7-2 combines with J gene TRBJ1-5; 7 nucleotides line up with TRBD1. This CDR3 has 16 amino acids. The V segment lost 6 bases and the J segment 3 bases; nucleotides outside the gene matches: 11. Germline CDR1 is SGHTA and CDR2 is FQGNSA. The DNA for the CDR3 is TGTGCCAGCAGTCGTCAGGGACAGACTATCAATCAGCCCCAGCATTTT. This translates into CASSRQGQTINQPQHF.

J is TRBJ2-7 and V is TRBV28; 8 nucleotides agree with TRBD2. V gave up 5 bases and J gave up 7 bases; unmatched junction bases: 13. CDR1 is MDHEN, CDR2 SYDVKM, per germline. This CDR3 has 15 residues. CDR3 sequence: CASSPPGAGVREQYF. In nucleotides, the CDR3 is TGTGCCAGCAGTCCCCCAGGAGCGGGGGTAAGGGAGCAGTACTTC.

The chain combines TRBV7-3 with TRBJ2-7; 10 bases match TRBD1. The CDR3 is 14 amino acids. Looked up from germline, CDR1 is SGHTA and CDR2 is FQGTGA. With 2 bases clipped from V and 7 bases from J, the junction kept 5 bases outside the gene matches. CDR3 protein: CASSLDRGPREQYF. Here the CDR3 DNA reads TGTGCCAGCAGCTTAGACAGGGGGCCAAGGGAGCAGTACTTC.

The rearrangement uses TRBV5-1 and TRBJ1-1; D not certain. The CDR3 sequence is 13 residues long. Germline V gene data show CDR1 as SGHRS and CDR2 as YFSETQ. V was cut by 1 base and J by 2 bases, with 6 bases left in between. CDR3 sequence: CASSLRSNTEAFF. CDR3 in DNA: TGCGCCAGCAGCTTGAGGAGCAACACTGAAGCTTTCTTT. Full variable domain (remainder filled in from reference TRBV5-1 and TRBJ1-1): KAGVTQTPRYLIKTRGQQVTLSCSPISGHRSVSWYQQTPGQGLQFLFEYFSETQRNKGNFPGRFSGRQFSNSRSEMNVSTLELGDSALYLCASSLRSNTEAFFGQGTRLTVV.

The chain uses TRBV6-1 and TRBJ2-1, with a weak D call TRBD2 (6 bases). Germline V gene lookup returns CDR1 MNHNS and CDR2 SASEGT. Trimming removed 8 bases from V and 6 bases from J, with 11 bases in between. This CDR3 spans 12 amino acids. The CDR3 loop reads CASGDWTNEQFF. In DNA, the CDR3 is TGTGCCAGCGGGGACTGGACCAATGAGCAGTTCTTC.

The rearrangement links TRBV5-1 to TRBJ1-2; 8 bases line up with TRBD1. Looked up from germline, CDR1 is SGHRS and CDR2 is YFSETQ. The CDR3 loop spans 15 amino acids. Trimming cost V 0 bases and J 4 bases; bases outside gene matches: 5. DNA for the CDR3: TGCGCCAGCAGCTTGGCCGCAGGGGGCGCCTATGGCTACACCTTC. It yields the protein CASSLAAGGAYGYTF.

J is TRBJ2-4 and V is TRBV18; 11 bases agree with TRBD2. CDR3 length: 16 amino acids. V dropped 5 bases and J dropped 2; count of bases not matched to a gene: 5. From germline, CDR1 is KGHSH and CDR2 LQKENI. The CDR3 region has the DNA TGTGCCAGCTCAGGCACTAGCGGGAGTACCAAAAACATTCAGTACTTC. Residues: CASSGTSGSTKNIQYF. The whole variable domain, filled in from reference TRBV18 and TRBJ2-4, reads NAGVMQNPRHLVRRRGQEARLRCSPMKGHSHVYWYRQLPEEGLKFMVYLQKENIIDESGMPKERFSAEFPKEGPSILRIQQVVRGDSAAYFCASSGTSGSTKNIQYFGAGTRLSVL.